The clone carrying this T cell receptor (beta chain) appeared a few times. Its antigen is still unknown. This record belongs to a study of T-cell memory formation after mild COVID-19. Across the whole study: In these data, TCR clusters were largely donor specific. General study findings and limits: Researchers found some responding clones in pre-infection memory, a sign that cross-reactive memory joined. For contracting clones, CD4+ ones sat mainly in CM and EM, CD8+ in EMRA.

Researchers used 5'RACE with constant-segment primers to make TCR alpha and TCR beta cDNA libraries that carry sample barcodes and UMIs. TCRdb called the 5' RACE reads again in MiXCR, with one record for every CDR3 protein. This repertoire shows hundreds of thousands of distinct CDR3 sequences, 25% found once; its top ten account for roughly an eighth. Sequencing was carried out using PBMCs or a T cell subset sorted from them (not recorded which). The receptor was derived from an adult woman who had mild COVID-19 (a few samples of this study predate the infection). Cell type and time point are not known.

CDR3 nucleotide sequence: TGTGCCACCAAAAGGACAGGGCACTCCTACGAGCAGTACTTC. Translation: CATKRTGHSYEQYF. The rearrangement uses TRBV6-1 and TRBJ2-7, with 8 nucleotides matching TRBD1. The CDR3 runs 14 residues. Losses at the gene ends were 10 bases for V and 0 bases for J; bases not matched to a gene: 8. Germline values: CDR1 MNHNS, CDR2 SASEGT.